This entry features one T cell receptor beta chain sequence. The ends were cut back, 7 bases at V and 2 bases at J, with 9 bases in the middle. The CDR3 is 13 residues long. From germline, CDR1 is SEHNR and CDR2 FQNEAQ (reference sequence). The sample comes from a study of cytomegalovirus exposure and HLA in healthy donors. PCR employed 60 Vbeta and 13 Jbeta primers. Data came from immunoSEQ multiplex PCR; TCRdb stores just in-frame clones and leaves some out. The sample shows roughly 200,000 clones, 77% of them seen only once. The rearrangement uses TRBV7-9 and TRBJ1-3, with D unclear. Sequenced: PBMCs. The TCR was taken from a woman aged 60 to 75 in good health and CMV-seropositive. The CDR3 bases are TGTGCCAGCACCAGAGGTCCTGGAAACACCATATATTTT. It yields the protein CASTRGPGNTIYF.